This entry concerns a single TCR beta chain. This entry is derived from a study of shared clonotypes between healthy human individuals. Background on the study: The cohort had two women and a few men, ages 18 to 49.

The data were produced by immunoSEQ multiplex PCR, yet TCRdb's version contains in-frame clones alone and is incomplete. The sample holds around 1,900,000 clones, 80% to 95% seen once. CDR3 length equals 14 residues. Germline V lookup: CDR1 MNHEY, CDR2 SMNVEV (reference sequence). V was trimmed by 8 bases and J by 9 bases, leaving 22 bases between them. Terminally differentiated effector memory CD45RA+ cells were left out of the naive CD8 fraction, which was CD45RO-negative and positively selected for CCR7. Everyone who donated was a Caucasian adult who lived in Nashville, Tennessee. This receptor was taken from a man aged 18 to 29 in good health. Some clones in this sample may be carry-over from other donors' samples. The V call is TRBV27, the J call TRBJ1-1, with D unresolved. The sample was naive CD8+ T cells from PBMCs. The CDR3 DNA reads as TGTGCCAGCGGCGGGAGCGGCCCGGGCTCTAAAGCTTTCTTT. Its protein is CASGGSGPGSKAFF.